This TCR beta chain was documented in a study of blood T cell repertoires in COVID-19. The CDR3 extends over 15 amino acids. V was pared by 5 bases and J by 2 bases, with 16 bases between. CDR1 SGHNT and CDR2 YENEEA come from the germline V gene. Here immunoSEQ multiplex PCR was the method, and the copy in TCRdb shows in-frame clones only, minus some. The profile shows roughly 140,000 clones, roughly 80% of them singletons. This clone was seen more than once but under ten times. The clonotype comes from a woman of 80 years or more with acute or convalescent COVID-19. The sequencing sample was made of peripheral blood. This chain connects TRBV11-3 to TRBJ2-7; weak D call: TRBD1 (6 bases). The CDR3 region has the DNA TGTGCCAGCAGCCGAGCGTCAGGGGAAACCTACGAGCAGTACTTC. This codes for CASSRASGETYEQYF. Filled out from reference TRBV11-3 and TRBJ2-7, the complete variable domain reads EAGVVQSPRYKIIEKKQPVAFWCNPISGHNTLYWYLQNLGQGPELLIRYENEEAVDDSQLPKDRFSAERLKGVDSTLKIQPAELGDSAVYLCASSRASGETYEQYFGPGTRLTVT.